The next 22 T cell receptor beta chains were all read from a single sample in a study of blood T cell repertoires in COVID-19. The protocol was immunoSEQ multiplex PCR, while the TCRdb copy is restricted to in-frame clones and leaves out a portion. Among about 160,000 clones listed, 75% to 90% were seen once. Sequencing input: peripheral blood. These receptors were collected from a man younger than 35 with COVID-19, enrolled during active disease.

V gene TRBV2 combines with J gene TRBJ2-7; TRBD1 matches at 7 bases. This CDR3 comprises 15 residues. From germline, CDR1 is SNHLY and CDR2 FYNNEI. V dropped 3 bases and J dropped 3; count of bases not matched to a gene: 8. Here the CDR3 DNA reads TGTGCCAGCAGTGACCTGGGACAGCTAATCTACGAGCAGTACTTC. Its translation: CASSDLGQLIYEQYF.

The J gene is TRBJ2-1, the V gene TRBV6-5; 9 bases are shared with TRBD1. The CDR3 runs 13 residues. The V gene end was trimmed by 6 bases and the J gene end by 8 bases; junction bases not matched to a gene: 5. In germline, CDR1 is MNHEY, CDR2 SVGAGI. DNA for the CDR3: TGTGCCAGCAGGCTGGGACAGGGCTATGAGCAGTTCTTC. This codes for CASRLGQGYEQFF.

CDR3 DNA sequence: TGTGCCAGCTCACTCCGGGACAGAAGGACCGGGGAGCTGTTTTTT. It translates to CASSLRDRRTGELFF. This chain links TRBV18 with TRBJ2-2, with 7 positions matching TRBD1. This CDR3 has 15 amino acids. Germline values: CDR1 KGHSH, CDR2 LQKENI. V lost 4 bases, J lost 5 bases, and 7 bases stayed unmatched.

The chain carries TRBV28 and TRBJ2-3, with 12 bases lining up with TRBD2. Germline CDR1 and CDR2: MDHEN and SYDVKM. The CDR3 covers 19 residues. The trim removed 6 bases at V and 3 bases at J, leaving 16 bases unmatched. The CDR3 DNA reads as TGTGCCAGCAGCCCCGAAGGGGGGATCCTAGCGGGGGGGACAGATACGCAGTATTTT. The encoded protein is CASSPEGGILAGGTDTQYF.

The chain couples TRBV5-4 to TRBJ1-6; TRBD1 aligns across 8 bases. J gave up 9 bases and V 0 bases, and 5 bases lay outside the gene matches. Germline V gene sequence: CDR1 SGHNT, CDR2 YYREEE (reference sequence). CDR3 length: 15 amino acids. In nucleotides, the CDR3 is TGTGCCAGCAGCTTGGAGACAGGGGAGGGTTCACCCCTCCACTTT. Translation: CASSLETGEGSPLHF.

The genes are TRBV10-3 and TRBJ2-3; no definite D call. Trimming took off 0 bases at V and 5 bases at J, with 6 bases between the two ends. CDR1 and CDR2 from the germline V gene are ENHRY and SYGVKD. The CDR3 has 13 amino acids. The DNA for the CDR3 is TGTGCCATCAGTGAGTCGAGTGGAGATACGCAGTATTTT. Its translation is CAISESSGDTQYF.

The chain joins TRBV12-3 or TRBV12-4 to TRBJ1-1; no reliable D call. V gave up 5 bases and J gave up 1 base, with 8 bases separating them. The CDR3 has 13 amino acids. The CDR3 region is CASSASRNTEAFF. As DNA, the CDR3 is TGTGCCAGCAGTGCGTCACGGAACACTGAAGCTTTCTTT.

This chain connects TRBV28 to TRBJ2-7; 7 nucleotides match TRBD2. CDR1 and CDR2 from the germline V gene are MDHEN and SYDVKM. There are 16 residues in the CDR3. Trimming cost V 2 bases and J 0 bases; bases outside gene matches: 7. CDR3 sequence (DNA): TGTGCCAGCAGTTTAAGCCGTCGGACTAGCTCCTACGAGCAGTACTTC. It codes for CASSLSRRTSSYEQYF.

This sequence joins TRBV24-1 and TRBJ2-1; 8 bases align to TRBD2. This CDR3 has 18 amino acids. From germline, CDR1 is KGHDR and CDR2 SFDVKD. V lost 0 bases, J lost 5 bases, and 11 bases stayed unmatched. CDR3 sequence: CATSDLSGLGRGHNEQFF. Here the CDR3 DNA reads TGTGCCACCAGTGATTTGTCGGGACTAGGTCGGGGGCACAATGAGCAGTTCTTC.

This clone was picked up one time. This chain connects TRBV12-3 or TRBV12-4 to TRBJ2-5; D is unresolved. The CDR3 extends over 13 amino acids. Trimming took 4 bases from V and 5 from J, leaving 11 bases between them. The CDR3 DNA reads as TGTGCCAGCAGTTCCGCGGCCCGCGAGACCCAGTACTTC. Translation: CASSSAARETQYF.

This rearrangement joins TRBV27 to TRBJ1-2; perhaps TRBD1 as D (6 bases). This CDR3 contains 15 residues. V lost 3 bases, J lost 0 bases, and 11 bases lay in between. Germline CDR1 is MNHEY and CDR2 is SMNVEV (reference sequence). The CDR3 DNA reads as TGTGCCAGCAGTTTCCGTCCAGGGGCTAACTATGGCTACACCTTC. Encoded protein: CASSFRPGANYGYTF.

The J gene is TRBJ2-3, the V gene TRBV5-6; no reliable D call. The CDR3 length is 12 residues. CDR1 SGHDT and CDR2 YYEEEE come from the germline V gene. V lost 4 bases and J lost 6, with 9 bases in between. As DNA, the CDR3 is TGTGCCAGCAGCGCGCTTGCCGATACGCAGTATTTT. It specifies CASSALADTQYF. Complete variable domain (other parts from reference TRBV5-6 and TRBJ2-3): DAGVTQSPTHLIKTRGQQVTLRCSPKSGHDTVSWYQQALGQGPQFIFQYYEEEERQRGNFPDRFSGHQFPNYSSELNVNALLLGDSALYLCASSALADTQYFGPGTRLTVL.

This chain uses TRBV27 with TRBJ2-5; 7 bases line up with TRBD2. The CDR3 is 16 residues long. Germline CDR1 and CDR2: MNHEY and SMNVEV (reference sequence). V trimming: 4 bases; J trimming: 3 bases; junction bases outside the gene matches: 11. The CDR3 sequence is CASSSVVGGPEETQYF. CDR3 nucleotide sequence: TGTGCCAGCAGTTCGGTGGTGGGAGGGCCGGAAGAGACCCAGTACTTC.

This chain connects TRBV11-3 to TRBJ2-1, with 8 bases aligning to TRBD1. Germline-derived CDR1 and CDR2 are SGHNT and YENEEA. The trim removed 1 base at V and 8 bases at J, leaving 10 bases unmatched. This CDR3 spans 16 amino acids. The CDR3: CASSLGTTGADDEQFF. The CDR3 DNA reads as TGTGCCAGCAGCTTAGGAACGACAGGGGCAGATGATGAGCAGTTCTTC.

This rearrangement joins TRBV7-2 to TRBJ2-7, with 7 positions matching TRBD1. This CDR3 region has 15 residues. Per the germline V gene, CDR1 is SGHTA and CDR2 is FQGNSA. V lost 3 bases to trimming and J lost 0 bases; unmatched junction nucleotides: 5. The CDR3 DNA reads TGTGCCAGCAGCTTCACCGGGACAGCCTCCTACGAGCAGTACTTC. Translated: CASSFTGTASYEQYF.

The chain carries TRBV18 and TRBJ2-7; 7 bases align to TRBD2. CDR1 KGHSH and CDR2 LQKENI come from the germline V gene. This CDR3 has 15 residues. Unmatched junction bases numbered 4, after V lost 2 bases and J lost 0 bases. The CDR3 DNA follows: TGTGCCAGCTCACCAGCTAGCGGAAGCTCCTACGAGCAGTACTTC. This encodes CASSPASGSSYEQYF.

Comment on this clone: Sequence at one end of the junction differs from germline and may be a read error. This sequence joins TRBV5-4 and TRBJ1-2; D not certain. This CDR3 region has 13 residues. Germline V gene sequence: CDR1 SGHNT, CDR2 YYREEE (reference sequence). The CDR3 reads CAGSLAGGYGYTF. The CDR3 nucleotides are TGTGCCGGCAGCTTGGCGGGAGGCTATGGCTACACCTTC.

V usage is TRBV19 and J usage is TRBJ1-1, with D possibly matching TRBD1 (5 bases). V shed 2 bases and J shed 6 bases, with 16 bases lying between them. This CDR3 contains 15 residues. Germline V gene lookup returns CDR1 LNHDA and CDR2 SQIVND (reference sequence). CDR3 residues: CASSISSGGEPEAFF. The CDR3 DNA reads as TGTGCCAGTAGTATATCTAGCGGGGGAGAACCTGAAGCTTTCTTT.

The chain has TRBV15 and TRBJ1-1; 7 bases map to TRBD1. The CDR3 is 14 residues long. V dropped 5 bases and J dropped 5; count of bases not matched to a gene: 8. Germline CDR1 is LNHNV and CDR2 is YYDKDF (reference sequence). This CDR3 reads CATSASAGGTEAFF. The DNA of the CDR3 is TGTGCCACCAGCGCGAGCGCAGGGGGTACTGAAGCTTTCTTT.

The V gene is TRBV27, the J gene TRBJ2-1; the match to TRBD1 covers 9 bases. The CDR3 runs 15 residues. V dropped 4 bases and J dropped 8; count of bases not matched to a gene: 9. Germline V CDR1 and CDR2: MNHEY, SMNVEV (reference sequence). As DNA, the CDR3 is TGTGCCAGCAGTTCCCGGGACAGGGCTTTATATGAGCAGTTCTTC. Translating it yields CASSSRDRALYEQFF.

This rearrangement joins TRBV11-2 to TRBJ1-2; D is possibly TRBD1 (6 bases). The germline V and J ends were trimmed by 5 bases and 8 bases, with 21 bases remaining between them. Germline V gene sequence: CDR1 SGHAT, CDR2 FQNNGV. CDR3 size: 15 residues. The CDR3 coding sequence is TGTGCCAGCAGCCCCCACAGGGACCCCGGCCGGGGCTACACCTTC. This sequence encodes CASSPHRDPGRGYTF.

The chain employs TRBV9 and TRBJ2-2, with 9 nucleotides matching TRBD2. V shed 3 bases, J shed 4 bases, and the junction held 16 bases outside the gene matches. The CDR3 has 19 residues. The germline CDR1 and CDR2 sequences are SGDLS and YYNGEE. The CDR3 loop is CASSDRYRVGLASTGELFF. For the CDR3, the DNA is TGTGCCAGCAGCGACAGATACAGGGTGGGACTAGCTAGCACCGGGGAGCTGTTTTTT.